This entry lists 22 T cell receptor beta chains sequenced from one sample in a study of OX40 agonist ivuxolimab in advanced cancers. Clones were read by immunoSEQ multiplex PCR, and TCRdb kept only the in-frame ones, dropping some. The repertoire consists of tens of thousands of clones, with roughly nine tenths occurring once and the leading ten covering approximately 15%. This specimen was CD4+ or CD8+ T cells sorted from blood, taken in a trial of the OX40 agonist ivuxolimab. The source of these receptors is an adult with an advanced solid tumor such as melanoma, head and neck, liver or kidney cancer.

CDR3 in DNA: TGCGCCAGCAGCCAAGAGGCTGGGATTGAAGCTTTCTTT. This gives the protein CASSQEAGIEAFF. The chain is built from TRBV4-3 and TRBJ1-1, with D unresolved. The CDR3 runs 13 residues. V lost 0 bases to trimming and J lost 7 bases, with 9 bases between them. Germline assignment: CDR1 LGHNA and CDR2 YSLEER.

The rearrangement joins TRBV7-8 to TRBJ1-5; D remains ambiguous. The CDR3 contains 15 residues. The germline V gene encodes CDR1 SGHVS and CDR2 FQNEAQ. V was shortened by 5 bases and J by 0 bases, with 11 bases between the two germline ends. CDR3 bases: TGTGCCAGCAGCACTGAAGGCTATAGCAATCAGCCCCAGCATTTT. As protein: CASSTEGYSNQPQHF.

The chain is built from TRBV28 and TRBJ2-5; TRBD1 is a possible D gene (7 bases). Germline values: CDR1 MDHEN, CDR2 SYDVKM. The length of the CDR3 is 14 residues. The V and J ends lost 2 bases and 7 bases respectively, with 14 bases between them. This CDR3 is CASSLTQGGGTQYF. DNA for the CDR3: TGTGCCAGCAGTTTAACTCAGGGGGGTGGGACCCAGTACTTC.

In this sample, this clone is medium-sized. CDR3 bases: TGCGCCAGCAGCCCGGAGCTAGGAGTCCCCCATGAGCAGTTCTTC. This codes for CASSPELGVPHEQFF. The chain couples TRBV5-1 to TRBJ2-1; D remains ambiguous. Germline CDR1 is SGHRS and CDR2 is YFSETQ. Trimming left V 4 bases short and J 8 bases short, with 19 bases between. This CDR3 region has 15 residues.

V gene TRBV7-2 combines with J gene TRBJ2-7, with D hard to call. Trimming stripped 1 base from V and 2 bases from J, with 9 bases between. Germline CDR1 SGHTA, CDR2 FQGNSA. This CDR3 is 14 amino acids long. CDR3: CASSLEVLAYEQYF. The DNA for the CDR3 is TGTGCCAGCAGCTTAGAGGTTTTAGCCTACGAGCAGTACTTC.

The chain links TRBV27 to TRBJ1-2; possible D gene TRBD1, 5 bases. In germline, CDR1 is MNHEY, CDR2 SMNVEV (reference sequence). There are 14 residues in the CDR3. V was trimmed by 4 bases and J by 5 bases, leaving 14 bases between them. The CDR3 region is CASSSQPRDYGYTF. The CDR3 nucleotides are TGTGCCAGCAGTTCCCAGCCCAGGGATTATGGCTACACCTTC.

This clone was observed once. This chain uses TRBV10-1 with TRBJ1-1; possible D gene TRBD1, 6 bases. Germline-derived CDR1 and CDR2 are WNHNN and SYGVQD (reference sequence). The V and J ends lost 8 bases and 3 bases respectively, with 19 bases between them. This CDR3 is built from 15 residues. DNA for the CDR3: TGCGCCAGCTCGGACAGCCCGATTCCCGACACTGAAGCTTTCTTT. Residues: CASSDSPIPDTEAFF.

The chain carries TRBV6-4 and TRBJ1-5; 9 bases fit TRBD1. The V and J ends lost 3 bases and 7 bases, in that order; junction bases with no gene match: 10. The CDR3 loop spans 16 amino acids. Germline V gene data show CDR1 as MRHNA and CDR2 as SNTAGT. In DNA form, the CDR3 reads TGTGCCAGCAGTGAATCACAGGGGGCAGTTACCCAGCCCCAGCATTTT. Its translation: CASSESQGAVTQPQHF.

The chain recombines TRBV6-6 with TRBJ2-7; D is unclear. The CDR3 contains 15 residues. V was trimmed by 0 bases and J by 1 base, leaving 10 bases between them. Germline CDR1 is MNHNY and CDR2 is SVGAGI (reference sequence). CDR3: CASSYSTVESYEQYF. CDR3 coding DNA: TGTGCCAGCAGTTACTCGACGGTGGAGTCCTACGAGCAGTACTTC.

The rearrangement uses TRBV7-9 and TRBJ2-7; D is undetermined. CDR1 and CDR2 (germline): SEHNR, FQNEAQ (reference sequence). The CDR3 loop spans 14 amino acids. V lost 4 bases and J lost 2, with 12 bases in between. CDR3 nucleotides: TGTGCCAGCAGCTCAGCGACGGAAACCTACGAGCAGTACTTC. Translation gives CASSSATETYEQYF.

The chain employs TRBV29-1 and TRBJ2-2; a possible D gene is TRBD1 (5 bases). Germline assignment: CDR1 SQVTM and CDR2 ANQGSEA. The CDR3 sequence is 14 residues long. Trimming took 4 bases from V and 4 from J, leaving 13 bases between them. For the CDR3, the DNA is TGCAGCGTTGGGTTGGGGCAGAGCACCGGGGAGCTGTTTTTT. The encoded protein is CSVGLGQSTGELFF.

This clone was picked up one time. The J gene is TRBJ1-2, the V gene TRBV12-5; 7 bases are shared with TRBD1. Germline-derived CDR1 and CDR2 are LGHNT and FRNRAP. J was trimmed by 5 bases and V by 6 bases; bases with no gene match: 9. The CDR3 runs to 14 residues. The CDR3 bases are TGTGCTAGTGGGTACTTAGGGACAGCTTATGGCTACACCTTC. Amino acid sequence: CASGYLGTAYGYTF. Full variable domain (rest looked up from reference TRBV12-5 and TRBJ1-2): DARVTQTPRHKVTEMGQEVTMRCQPILGHNTVFWYRQTMMQGLELLAYFRNRAPLDDSGMPKDRFSAEMPDATLATLKIQPSEPRDSAVYFCASGYLGTAYGYTFGSGTRLTVV.

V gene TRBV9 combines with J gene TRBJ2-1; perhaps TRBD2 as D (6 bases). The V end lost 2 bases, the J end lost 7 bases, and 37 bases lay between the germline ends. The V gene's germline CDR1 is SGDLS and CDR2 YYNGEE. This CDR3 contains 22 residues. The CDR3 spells CASSVGGADQLIRTRRGNEQFF. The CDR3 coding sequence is TGTGCCAGCAGCGTCGGAGGGGCGGACCAATTAATAAGGACCCGAAGGGGTAATGAGCAGTTCTTC. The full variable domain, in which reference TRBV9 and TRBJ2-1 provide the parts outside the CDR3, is DSGVTQTPKHLITATGQRVTLRCSPRSGDLSVYWYQQSLDQGLQFLIQYYNGEERAKGNILERFSAQQFPDLHSELNLSSLELGDSALYFCASSVGGADQLIRTRRGNEQFFGPGTRLTVL.

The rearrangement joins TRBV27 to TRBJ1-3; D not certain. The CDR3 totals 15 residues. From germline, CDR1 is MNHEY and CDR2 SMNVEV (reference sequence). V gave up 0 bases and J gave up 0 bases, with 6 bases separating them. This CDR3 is CASSLSWTSGNTIYF. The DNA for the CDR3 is TGTGCCAGCAGTTTATCCTGGACCTCTGGAAACACCATATATTTT.

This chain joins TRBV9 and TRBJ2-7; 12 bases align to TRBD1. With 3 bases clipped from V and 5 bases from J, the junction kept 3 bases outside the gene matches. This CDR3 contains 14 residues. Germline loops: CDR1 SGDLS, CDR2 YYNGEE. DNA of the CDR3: TGTGCCAGCAGCGCGGGACAGGGGGCGAACGAGCAGTACTTC. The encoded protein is CASSAGQGANEQYF.

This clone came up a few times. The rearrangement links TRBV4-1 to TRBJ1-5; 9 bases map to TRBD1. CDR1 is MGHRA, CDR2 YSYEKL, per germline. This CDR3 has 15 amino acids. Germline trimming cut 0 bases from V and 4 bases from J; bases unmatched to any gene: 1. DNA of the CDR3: TGCGCCAGCAGCCAAGAGGACAGGGGTAATCAGCCCCAGCATTTT. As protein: CASSQEDRGNQPQHF.

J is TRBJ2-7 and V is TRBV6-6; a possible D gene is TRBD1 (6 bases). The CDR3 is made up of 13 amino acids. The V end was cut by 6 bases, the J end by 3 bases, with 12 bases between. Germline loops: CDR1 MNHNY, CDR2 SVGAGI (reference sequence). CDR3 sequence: CASSTGQHYEQYF. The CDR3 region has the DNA TGTGCCAGCAGCACAGGACAGCACTACGAGCAGTACTTC.

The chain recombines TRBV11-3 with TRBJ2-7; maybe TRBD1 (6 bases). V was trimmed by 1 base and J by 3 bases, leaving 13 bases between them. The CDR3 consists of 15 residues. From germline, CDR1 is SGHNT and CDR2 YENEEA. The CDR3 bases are TGTGCCAGCAGCTTAGGGGACATGGATGGCTACGAGCAGTACTTC. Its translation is CASSLGDMDGYEQYF.

This CDR3 reads CASTYLAGGPRNEQFF. CDR3 bases: TGTGCCAGCACGTATCTGGCGGGAGGCCCTAGGAATGAGCAGTTCTTC. V is TRBV7-8 and J is TRBJ2-1, with 8 bases fitting TRBD2. V was clipped by 7 bases and J by 7 bases; unmatched bases: 15. This CDR3 has 16 residues. Germline V gene lookup returns CDR1 SGHVS and CDR2 FQNEAQ.

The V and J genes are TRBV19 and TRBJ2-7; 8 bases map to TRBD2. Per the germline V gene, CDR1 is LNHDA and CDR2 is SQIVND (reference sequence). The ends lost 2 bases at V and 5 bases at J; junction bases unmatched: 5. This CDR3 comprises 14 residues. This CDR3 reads CASSISGRVNEQYF. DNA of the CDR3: TGTGCCAGTAGTATAAGCGGGAGAGTTAACGAGCAGTACTTC. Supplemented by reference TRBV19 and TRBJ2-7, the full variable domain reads DGGITQSPKYLFRKEGQNVTLSCEQNLNHDAMYWYRQDPGQGLRLIYYSQIVNDFQKGDIAEGYSVSREKKESFPLTVTSAQKNPTAFYLCASSISGRVNEQYFGPGTRLTVT.

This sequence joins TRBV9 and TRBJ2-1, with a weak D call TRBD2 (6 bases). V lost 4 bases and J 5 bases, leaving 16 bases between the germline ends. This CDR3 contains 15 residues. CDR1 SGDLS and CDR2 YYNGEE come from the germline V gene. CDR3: CASSRGLKPNNEQFF. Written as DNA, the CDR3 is TGTGCCAGCAGCCGCGGACTAAAGCCGAACAATGAGCAGTTCTTC.

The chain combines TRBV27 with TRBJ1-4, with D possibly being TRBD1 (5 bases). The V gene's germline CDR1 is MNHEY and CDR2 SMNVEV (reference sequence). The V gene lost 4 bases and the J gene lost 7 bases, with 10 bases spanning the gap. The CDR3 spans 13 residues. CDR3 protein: CASSSVGVEKLFF. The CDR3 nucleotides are TGTGCCAGCAGTTCCGTAGGGGTTGAAAAACTGTTTTTT.